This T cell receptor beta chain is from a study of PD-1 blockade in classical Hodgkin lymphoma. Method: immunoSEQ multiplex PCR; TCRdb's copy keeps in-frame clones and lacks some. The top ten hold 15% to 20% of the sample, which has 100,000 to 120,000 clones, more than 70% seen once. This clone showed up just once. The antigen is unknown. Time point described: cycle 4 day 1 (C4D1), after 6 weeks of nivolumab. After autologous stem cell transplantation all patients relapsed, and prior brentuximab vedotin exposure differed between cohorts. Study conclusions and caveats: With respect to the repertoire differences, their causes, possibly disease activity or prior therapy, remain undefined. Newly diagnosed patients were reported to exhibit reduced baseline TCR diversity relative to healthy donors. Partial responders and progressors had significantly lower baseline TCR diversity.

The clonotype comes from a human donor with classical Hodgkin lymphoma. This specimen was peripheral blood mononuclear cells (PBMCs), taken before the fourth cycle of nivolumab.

The CDR3 DNA follows: TGCAGCGTTTCAGGGTCAGAGTCCCAGCCCCAGCATTTT. Translated, it gives CSVSGSESQPQHF. This sequence joins TRBV29-1 and TRBJ1-5; the D gene is possibly TRBD1 (5 bases). Trimming took 5 bases from V and 7 from J, leaving 15 bases between them. This CDR3 contains 13 residues. In germline, CDR1 is SQVTM, CDR2 ANQGSEA. Full variable domain (outside the CDR3, taken from reference TRBV29-1 and TRBJ1-5): SAVISQKPSRDICQRGTSLTIQCQVDSQVTMMFWYRQQPGQSLTLIATANQGSEATYESGFVIDKFPISRPNLTFSTLTVSNMSPEDSSIYLCSVSGSESQPQHFGDGTRLSIL.